These 17 T cell receptor beta chains share one sample of origin, sequenced in a study of regulatory T cells in long-lasting Graves disease. In building TCR beta libraries, iRepertoire HTBI primers were used together with Arm-PCR of CDR3 regions. TCRdb reanalysed the multiplex PCR reads using MiXCR and keeps one entry per CDR3 protein. Of under 250,000 distinct CDR3 sequences in the sample, around 19% are singletons; the top ten hold approximately 10%. Time point noted: newly diagnosed GD, antithyroid drugs for less than 3 months. PBMCs provided the RNA from which the TCR library was made. Another study also made use of these data, one on T cells in Graves' hyperthyroidism and ophthalmopathy.

Material: peripheral blood mononuclear cells (PBMCs), obtained at new diagnosis, from a patient treated with antithyroid drugs. The receptors shown here come from a woman in her thirties with Graves disease.

There are many counts of this clonotype. CDR3 DNA sequence: TGCGCCAGCAGCGAGGGGACTAGCTCCTACAATGAGCAGTTCTTC. Translation: CASSEGTSSYNEQFF. This chain joins TRBV5-1 and TRBJ2-1; TRBD2 matches 8 bases. Germline CDR1 reads SGHRS; CDR2 reads YFSETQ. The CDR3 length is 15 residues. With 4 bases clipped from V and 0 bases from J, the junction kept 3 bases outside the gene matches.

This clonotype has at least ten counts. This chain connects TRBV12-3 or TRBV12-4 to TRBJ2-1, with D possibly TRBD1 on 6 matching bases. The CDR3 runs 15 residues. Deletions cut 0 bases from V and 5 bases from J, with 11 bases between. In DNA, the CDR3 is TGTGCCAGCAGTTTAGCTAGAGGGACACACAATGAGCAGTTCTTC. Its protein is CASSLARGTHNEQFF.

A few counts support this clonotype. This may come from a read error, since a much larger clone is one base off. The rearrangement links TRBV29-1 to TRBJ2-3, with TRBD2 matching over 8 bases. This CDR3 has 16 amino acids. Germline V lookup: CDR1 SQVTM, CDR2 ANQGSEA. The DNA for the CDR3 is TGCAGCGTTGAGACTACTAGCGGCCAGAGCACAGATACGCAGTGTTTT. Protein product: CSVETTSGQSTDTQCF.

This clonotype was observed many times. This chain uses TRBV29-1 with TRBJ1-1; 9 bases are shared with TRBD1. CDR1 and CDR2 from the germline V gene are SQVTM and ANQGSEA. V was clipped by 7 bases and J by 1 base; unmatched bases: 4. The CDR3 consists of 13 residues. The CDR3 spells CSGNRGQNTEAFF. The DNA of the CDR3 is TGCAGCGGTAACAGGGGGCAGAACACTGAAGCTTTCTTT.

This chain joins TRBV30 and TRBJ1-2; D is ambiguous. V was shortened by 2 bases and J by 8 bases, with 12 bases between the two germline ends. Germline loops: CDR1 GTSNPN, CDR2 SVGIG (reference sequence). The CDR3 is made up of 12 amino acids. In DNA, the CDR3 is TGTGCCTGGAGTCCCCGACGGGGAGGCTACACCTTC. This gives the protein CAWSPRRGGYTF.

Worth noting for this clonotype: The junction differs from germline at one of its ends, possibly a read error. The chain links TRBV11-2 to TRBJ2-1; perhaps TRBD2 as D (5 bases). The CDR3 spans 14 residues. Germline values: CDR1 SGHAT, CDR2 FQNNGV. The CDR3 loop is CASSLEGRFDEQFF. Written as DNA, the CDR3 is TGTGCCAGCAGCCTAGAGGGTAGGTTCGATGAGCAGTTCTTC.

This clonotype was observed many times. CDR3 nucleotide sequence: TGTGCCAGCAGCTTAGCGGTGACAGGGGCCTACGAGCAGTACTTC. This sequence encodes CASSLAVTGAYEQYF. The chain uses TRBV7-2 and TRBJ2-7; TRBD1 agrees at 8 bases. CDR1 is SGHTA and CDR2 is FQGNSA in the germline V gene. The ends lost 0 bases at V and 2 bases at J; junction bases unmatched: 3. This CDR3 is 15 amino acids long.

This clonotype was recorded many times. This chain joins TRBV5-6 and TRBJ1-2, with D unresolved. The CDR3 is made up of 14 amino acids. Germline V CDR1 and CDR2: SGHDT, YYEEEE. V dropped 1 base and J dropped 3 bases, with 10 bases sitting between them. The CDR3: CASSLFVKDYGYTF. CDR3 coding DNA: TGTGCCAGCAGCTTGTTTGTAAAGGACTATGGCTACACCTTC.

The table lists this clonotype with many counts. This sequence joins TRBV6-1 and TRBJ1-6; D gene unclear. CDR1 and CDR2 (germline): MNHNS, SASEGT. Between the trimmed V and J ends, which lost 6 bases and 10 bases, there was a span of 13 bases. This CDR3 is built from 13 residues. The CDR3 loop is CASSKTRRSPLHF. CDR3 nucleotide sequence: TGTGCCAGCAGCAAGACCCGAAGGTCACCCCTCCACTTT.

As concerns this clonotype: This may be a read error, as it is one base from a much larger clone. Likely a read error: the CDR3 ends without its conserved phenylalanine or tryptophan. V usage is TRBV6-2 or TRBV6-3 and J usage is TRBJ1-1; D unclear. Trimming removed 2 bases at V and 5 bases at J, with 9 bases between. Germline V lookup: CDR1 MNHEY, CDR2 SVGEGT. The CDR3 is 13 amino acids. The CDR3 region is CASSYLSDTEAFS. In DNA, the CDR3 is TGTGCCAGCAGTTACCTGAGCGATACTGAAGCTTTCTCT.

This clonotype has a count of ten or more. The chain has TRBV6-1 and TRBJ1-4; 7 positions match TRBD1. In germline, CDR1 is MNHNS, CDR2 SASEGT. J was trimmed by 4 bases and V by 5 bases; bases with no gene match: 7. There are 15 residues in the CDR3. CDR3 nucleotide sequence: TGTGCCAGCAGTAGGGGACAGACAAATAATGAAAAACTGTTTTTT. It encodes CASSRGQTNNEKLFF.

This chain connects TRBV11-1 to TRBJ2-7; 9 nucleotides match TRBD1. CDR3 length: 15 amino acids. Germline V gene data show CDR1 as SGHAT and CDR2 as FQDESV (reference sequence). J lost 4 bases, V lost 5 bases, and 9 bases had no gene match. Here the CDR3 DNA reads TGTGCCAGCAGCCAAGGGGGGACAGGGACTTACGAGCAGTACTTC. Its protein product is CASSQGGTGTYEQYF.

This clonotype was counted ten times or more. The V and J genes are TRBV5-1 and TRBJ2-5, with a tentative D call TRBD2 (6 bases). Germline CDR1 is SGHRS and CDR2 is YFSETQ. V was pared by 1 base and J by 4 bases, with 17 bases between. The CDR3 runs to 16 residues. The CDR3 sequence: CASSLTGGAVGETQYF. The CDR3 nucleotides read TGCGCCAGCAGCTTGACAGGAGGGGCTGTAGGAGAGACCCAGTACTTC.

This clonotype was picked up many times. The chain has TRBV9 and TRBJ2-2, with TRBD1 matching over 10 bases. CDR1 and CDR2 from the germline V gene are SGDLS and YYNGEE. CDR3 size: 16 residues. J lost 1 base, V lost 3 bases, and 3 bases had no gene match. The chain's CDR3 is CASSGQGARNTGELFF. The CDR3 bases are TGTGCCAGCAGCGGACAGGGGGCGAGGAACACCGGGGAGCTGTTTTTT. Combining the CDR3 with reference TRBV9 and TRBJ2-2 gives the whole variable domain DSGVTQTPKHLITATGQRVTLRCSPRSGDLSVYWYQQSLDQGLQFLIQYYNGEERAKGNILERFSAQQFPDLHSELNLSSLELGDSALYFCASSGQGARNTGELFFGEGSRLTVL.

The table lists this clonotype with a count of one. This chain connects TRBV5-1 to TRBJ2-3, with 10 bases fitting TRBD2. Germline V gene lookup returns CDR1 SGHRS and CDR2 YFSETQ. V lost 4 bases, J lost 4 bases, and 12 bases stayed unmatched. This CDR3 region has 17 residues. DNA for the CDR3: TGCGCCAGCAGCCGGACCCCTAGCGGGAGTATCTCAGATACGCAGTATTTT. Translation gives CASSRTPSGSISDTQYF. The full variable domain, with the rest looked up from reference TRBV5-1 and TRBJ2-3, is KAGVTQTPRYLIKTRGQQVTLSCSPISGHRSVSWYQQTPGQGLQFLFEYFSETQRNKGNFPGRFSGRQFSNSRSEMNVSTLELGDSALYLCASSRTPSGSISDTQYFGPGTRLTVL.

In this sample, this clonotype turned up many times. This sequence joins TRBV28 and TRBJ1-2; 11 bases are a match to TRBD1. Trimming removed 1 base from V and 4 bases from J; junction bases left unmatched: 8. The CDR3 consists of 17 residues. In germline, CDR1 is MDHEN, CDR2 SYDVKM. CDR3 sequence reads: CASSLSLTGTGGYGYTF. For the CDR3, the DNA is TGTGCCAGCAGTTTATCCCTCACCGGGACAGGGGGCTATGGCTACACCTTC.

Many counts were recorded for this clonotype. The chain carries TRBV29-1 and TRBJ2-7; 9 bases are shared with TRBD1. This CDR3 is 13 amino acids long. With 2 bases clipped from V and 9 bases from J, the junction kept 8 bases outside the gene matches. The V gene's germline CDR1 is SQVTM and CDR2 ANQGSEA. CDR3 region: CSVERDRVGRQYF. CDR3 in DNA: TGCAGCGTTGAAAGGGACAGGGTAGGAAGGCAGTACTTC.